This TCR beta chain was obtained from a study of T-cell reconstitution after alpha-beta-depleted transplantation in children. Study-wide results and limits: Two months or so post-transplant, alpha-beta T cells reportedly derived from several hundred expanded graft clones.

Unique molecular identifiers tagged the TCRbeta library. TCRdb fed the PCR reads into MiXCR, producing one record per CDR3 protein. Of hundreds of thousands of distinct CDR3 sequences listed, about 16% were seen once; the top ten hold 25% to 35%. In the case of this clonotype: What it recognizes is unknown.

The specimen was PBMCs, mostly from graft donor cells, collected 360 days after TCRalphabeta/CD19-depleted stem cell transplant. The origin of this receptor is a boy under three years old who had a stem cell transplant for Wiskott-Aldrich syndrome, so the T cells may come from the graft donor.

Here the CDR3 DNA reads TGTGCCAGCAGCCAACTTACTAGCGCTGACTACGAGCAGTACTTC. The encoded protein is CASSQLTSADYEQYF. V gene TRBV2 combines with J gene TRBJ2-7, with TRBD2 matching 7 bases. After removal of 6 bases from V and 3 bases from J, the junction contained 11 bases not matched to a gene. Per the germline V gene, CDR1 is SNHLY and CDR2 is FYNNEI. The CDR3 contains 15 residues.